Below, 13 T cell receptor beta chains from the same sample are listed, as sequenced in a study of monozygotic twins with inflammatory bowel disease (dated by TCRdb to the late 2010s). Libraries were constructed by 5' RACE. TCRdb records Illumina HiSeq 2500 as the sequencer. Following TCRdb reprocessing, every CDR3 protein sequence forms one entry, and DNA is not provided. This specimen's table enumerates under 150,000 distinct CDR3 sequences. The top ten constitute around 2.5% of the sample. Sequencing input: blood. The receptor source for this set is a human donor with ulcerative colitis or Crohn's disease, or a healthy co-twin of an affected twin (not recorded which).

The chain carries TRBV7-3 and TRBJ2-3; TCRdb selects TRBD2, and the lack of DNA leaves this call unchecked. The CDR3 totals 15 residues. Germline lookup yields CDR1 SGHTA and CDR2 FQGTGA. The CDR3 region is CASSSEGLVGVTQYF.

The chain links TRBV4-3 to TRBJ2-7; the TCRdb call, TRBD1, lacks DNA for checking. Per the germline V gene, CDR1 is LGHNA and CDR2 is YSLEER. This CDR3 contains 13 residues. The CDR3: CASSRDSSYEQYF.

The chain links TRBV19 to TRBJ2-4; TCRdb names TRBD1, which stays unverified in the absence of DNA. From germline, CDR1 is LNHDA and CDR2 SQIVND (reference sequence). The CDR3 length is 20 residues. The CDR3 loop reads CASSSVSRGSQNLAKNIQYF.

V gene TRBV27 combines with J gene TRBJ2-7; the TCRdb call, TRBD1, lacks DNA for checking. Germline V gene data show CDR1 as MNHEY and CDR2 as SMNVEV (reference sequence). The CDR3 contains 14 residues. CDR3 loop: CASSPRRGENEQYF.

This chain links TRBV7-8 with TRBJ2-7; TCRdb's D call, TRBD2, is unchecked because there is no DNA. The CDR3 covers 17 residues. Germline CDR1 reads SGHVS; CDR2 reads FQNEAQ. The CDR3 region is CASSFATTSGGYYEQYF.

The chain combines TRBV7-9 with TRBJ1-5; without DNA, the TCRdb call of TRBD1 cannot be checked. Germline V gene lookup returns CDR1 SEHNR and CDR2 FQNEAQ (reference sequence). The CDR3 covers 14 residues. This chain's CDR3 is CASSPGQLNQPQHF.

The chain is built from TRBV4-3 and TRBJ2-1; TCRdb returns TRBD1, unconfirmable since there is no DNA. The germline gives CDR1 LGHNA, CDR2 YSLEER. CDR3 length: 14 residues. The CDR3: CASSQAGREGEQFF.

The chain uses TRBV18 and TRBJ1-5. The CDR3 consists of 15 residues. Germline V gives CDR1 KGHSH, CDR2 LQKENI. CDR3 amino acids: CASSPRPYSNQPQHF.

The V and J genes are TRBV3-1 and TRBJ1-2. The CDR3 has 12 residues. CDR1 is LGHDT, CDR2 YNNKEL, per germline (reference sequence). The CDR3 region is CASSIQIGGYTF.

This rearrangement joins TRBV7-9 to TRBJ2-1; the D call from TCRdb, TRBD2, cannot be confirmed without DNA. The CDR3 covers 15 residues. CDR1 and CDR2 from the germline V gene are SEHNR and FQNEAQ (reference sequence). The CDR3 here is CASRRGPSGRDEQFF. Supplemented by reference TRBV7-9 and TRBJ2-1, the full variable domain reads DTGVSQNPRHKITKRGQNVTFRCDPISEHNRLYWYRQTLGQGPEFLTYFQNEAQLEKSRLLSDRFSAERPKGSFSTLEIQRTEQGDSAMYLCASRRGPSGRDEQFFGPGTRLTVL.

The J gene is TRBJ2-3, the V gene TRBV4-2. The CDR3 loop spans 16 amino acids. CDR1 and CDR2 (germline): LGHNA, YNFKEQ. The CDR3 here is CASSQDATSAARAQYF.

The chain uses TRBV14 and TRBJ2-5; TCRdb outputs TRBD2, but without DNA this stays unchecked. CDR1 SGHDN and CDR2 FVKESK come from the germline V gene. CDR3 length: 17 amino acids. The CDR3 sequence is CASSQDWSLAKQETQYF.

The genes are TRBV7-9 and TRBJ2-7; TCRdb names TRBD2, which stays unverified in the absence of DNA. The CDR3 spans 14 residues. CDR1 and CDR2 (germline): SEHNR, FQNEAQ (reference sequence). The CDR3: CASSRTRGDYEQYF.